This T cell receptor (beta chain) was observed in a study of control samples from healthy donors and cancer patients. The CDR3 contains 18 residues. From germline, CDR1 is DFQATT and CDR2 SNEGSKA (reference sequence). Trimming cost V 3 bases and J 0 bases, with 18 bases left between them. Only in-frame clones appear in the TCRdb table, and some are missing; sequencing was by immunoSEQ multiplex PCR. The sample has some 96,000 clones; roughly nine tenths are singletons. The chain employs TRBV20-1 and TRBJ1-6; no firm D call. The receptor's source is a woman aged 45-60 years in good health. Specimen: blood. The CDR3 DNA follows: TGCAGTGCTAGTGAGAGTACACTAAGCAGCTCCTATAATTCACCCCTCCACTTT. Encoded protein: CSASESTLSSSYNSPLHF.